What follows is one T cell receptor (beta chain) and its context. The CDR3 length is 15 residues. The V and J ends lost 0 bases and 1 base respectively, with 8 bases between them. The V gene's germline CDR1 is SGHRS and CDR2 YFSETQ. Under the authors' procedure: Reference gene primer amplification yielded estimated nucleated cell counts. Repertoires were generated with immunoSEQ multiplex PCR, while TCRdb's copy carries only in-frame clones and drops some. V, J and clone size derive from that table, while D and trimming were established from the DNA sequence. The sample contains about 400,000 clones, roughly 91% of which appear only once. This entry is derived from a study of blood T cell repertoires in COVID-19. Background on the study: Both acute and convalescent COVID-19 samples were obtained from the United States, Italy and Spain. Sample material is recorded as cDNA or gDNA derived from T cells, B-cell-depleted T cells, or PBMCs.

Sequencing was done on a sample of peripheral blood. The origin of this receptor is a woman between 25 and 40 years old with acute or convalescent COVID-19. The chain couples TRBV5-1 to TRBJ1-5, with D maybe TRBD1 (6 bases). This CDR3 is CASSLGTASNQPQHF. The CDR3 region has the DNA TGCGCCAGCAGCTTGGGGACAGCGAGCAATCAGCCCCAGCATTTT.